The 4 T cell receptor beta chains in this list originate from one sample, sequenced in a study of shared clonotypes between healthy human individuals. Sequencing was performed with immunoSEQ multiplex PCR; in TCRdb, only in-frame clones are kept and a portion is missing. The sample records approximately 400,000 clones, 90% to 98% being singletons. Sequencing used memory CD8+ T cells sorted from blood. Regarding subset: CD45RO+ cells pooled with CCR7-negative TemRA cells. All receptors derive from a man aged 25 to 45 in good health.

The rearrangement uses TRBV2 and TRBJ2-7; the match to TRBD1 covers 7 bases. This CDR3 is built from 16 residues. With 3 bases clipped from V and 0 bases from J, the junction kept 8 bases outside the gene matches. Germline CDR1 and CDR2: SNHLY and FYNNEI. In DNA form, the CDR3 reads TGTGCCAGCAGTGACGAGTCGACAGGGAGCTCCTACGAGCAGTACTTC. This gives the protein CASSDESTGSSYEQYF.

This chain links TRBV5-1 with TRBJ2-2; 8 positions match TRBD2. The V and J ends lost 5 bases and 7 bases, in that order; junction bases with no gene match: 7. Germline assignment: CDR1 SGHRS and CDR2 YFSETQ. The CDR3 covers 14 residues. The CDR3, as DNA: TGCGCCAGCAGGAGCAGCGGGAGTTTCGGGGAGCTGTTTTTT. It yields the protein CASRSSGSFGELFF.

The V gene is TRBV6-5, the J gene TRBJ2-7; D tentatively fits TRBD1 or TRBD2 (5 bases each). Trimming stripped 6 bases from V and 4 bases from J, with 13 bases between. The CDR3 is made up of 13 amino acids. From germline, CDR1 is MNHEY and CDR2 SVGAGI. Here the CDR3 reads CASRSGGGYEQYF. The CDR3 DNA is TGTGCCAGCAGGTCGGGTGGGGGTTACGAGCAGTACTTC.

The CDR3 region is CASSRGEHFTDTQYF. CDR3 coding DNA: TGTGCCAGCAGCCGGGGAGAACACTTCACAGATACGCAGTATTTT. This chain connects TRBV7-3 to TRBJ2-3, with a tentative D call TRBD2 (5 bases). Germline lookup yields CDR1 SGHTA and CDR2 FQGTGA. This CDR3 is built from 15 residues. V lost 5 bases and J lost 2, with 14 bases in between. Drawing the rest from reference TRBV7-3 and TRBJ2-3, the complete variable domain is GAGVSQTPSNKVTEKGKYVELRCDPISGHTALYWYRQSLGQGPEFLIYFQGTGAADDSGLPNDRFFAVRPEGSVSTLKIQRTERGDSAVYLCASSRGEHFTDTQYFGPGTRLTVL.